These T cell receptor beta chains were read from a single sample in a study of cytomegalovirus exposure and HLA in healthy donors. Using immunoSEQ multiplex PCR, the repertoire was profiled, and TCRdb retains in-frame clones only, with some absent. The sample has roughly 140,000 clones, about 89% seen once; the top ten hold about 3.5%. Sequencing was carried out using PBMCs. The receptor source for this set is a woman between 18 and 30 years old in good health and CMV-seropositive. CDR3s include the opening cysteine and the closing phenylalanine or tryptophan. A D gene is named only where the DNA matches it firmly. Clone size is not always given. Where it is, it says once, few, many or a class for expanded clones.

clone_size	d_call	v_call	cdr3_length	j_call	cdr3_nt	cdr3_aa
once	NA	TRBV20-1	11	TRBJ2-7	TGCAGCGCCAATTATCTAAACGAGCAGTACTTC	CSANYLNEQYF
NA	NA	TRBV27	13	TRBJ1-1	TGTGCCTCCAAGGGGCGGCTGAACACTGAAGCTTTCTTT	CASKGRLNTEAFF
NA	TRBD1	TRBV11-1	14	TRBJ2-1	TGTGCCAGCAGCGCCCGGACAGGGGACTCTGAGCAGTTCTTC	CASSARTGDSEQFF
once	TRBD2	TRBV6-5	16	TRBJ2-2	TGTGCCAGCAGTTACTCGCCTAGCGGGAGGGCCATGGAGCTGTTTTTT	CASSYSPSGRAMELFF
NA	NA	TRBV5-4	15	TRBJ1-1	TGTGCCAGCAGCCCGAACAGGGCCATGAACACTGAAGCTTTCTTT	CASSPNRAMNTEAFF
NA	NA	TRBV15	14	TRBJ1-5	TGTGCCACTTCGATAGAGGGAGGCAATCAGCCCCAGCATTTT	CATSIEGGNQPQHF
NA	NA	TRBV2	14	TRBJ2-5	TGTGCCAGCAGGACCTTGAGGGGGCAAGAGACCCAGTACTTC	CASRTLRGQETQYF
once	TRBD2	TRBV12-5	20	TRBJ2-2	TGTGCTAGTGGTTTGGGGGGCTGGGAGCGGGAGGGCCTGGAGACCGGGGAGCTGTTTTTT	CASGLGGWEREGLETGELFF
NA	NA	TRBV30	13	TRBJ1-5	TGTGCCTGGAGTGGTTCGGTTAATCAGCCCCAGCATTTT	CAWSGSVNQPQHF
NA	TRBD2	TRBV5-4	17	TRBJ2-5	TGTGCCAGCAGCACGGGACTAGCGGGATATGCAAGGGAGACCCAGTACTTC	CASSTGLAGYARETQYF
NA	TRBD2	TRBV4-3	17	TRBJ2-1	TGCGCCAGCAGCCAAGATCCATCTAGCGGGCTTTACAATGAGCAGTTCTTC	CASSQDPSSGLYNEQFF
NA	TRBD2	TRBV5-1	13	TRBJ2-3	TGCGCCAGCAAGCGGGATAATCGAGATACGCAGTATTTT	CASKRDNRDTQYF
NA	TRBD1	TRBV6-5	12	TRBJ2-1	TGTGCCAGCAGCGACACAGGGGGCGAGCAGTTCTTC	CASSDTGGEQFF
NA	NA	TRBV6-5	15	TRBJ2-2	TGTGCCAGCCTCGCTAGACCTAAAAGCGGCGGGGAGCTGTTTTTT	CASLARPKSGGELFF
NA	TRBD1	TRBV4-1	15	TRBJ1-2	TGCGCCAGCAGCCAAACTGACAGGGGGCGAAGTGGCTACACCTTC	CASSQTDRGRSGYTF
NA	TRBD2	TRBV9	16	TRBJ2-5	TGTGCCAGCAGCGTCCTTAGCGGGGCCAGTGGAGAGACCCAGTACTTC	CASSVLSGASGETQYF
NA	NA	TRBV5-1	12	TRBJ2-7	TGCGCCAGCAGCTTGGAGGGGCGGGAGCAGTACTTC	CASSLEGREQYF
once	NA	TRBV6-4	13	TRBJ1-5	TGTGCCAGCAGCCCAGGGGGCAATCAGCCCCAGCATTTT	CASSPGGNQPQHF
many	TRBD1	TRBV29-1	13	TRBJ1-2	TGCAGCGTTGAGACAGGGGGCACCTATGGCTACACCTTC	CSVETGGTYGYTF
NA	NA	TRBV4-1	16	TRBJ2-5	TGCGCCAGCAGCCAAGACCCTGGGCCGCTACAAGAGACCCAGTACTTC	CASSQDPGPLQETQYF
NA	TRBD1	TRBV11-3	14	TRBJ2-7	TGTGCCAGCAGCCCGGACAGGGGTTCCTACGAGCAGTACTTC	CASSPDRGSYEQYF
NA	NA	TRBV2	14	TRBJ2-3	TGTGCCAGCAGTGAAGGGACAGTTACAGATACGCAGTATTTT	CASSEGTVTDTQYF
NA	NA	TRBV9	14	TRBJ1-4	TGTGCCAGCAGCGTACAGGGGTCGACTGAAAAACTGTTTTTT	CASSVQGSTEKLFF
NA	TRBD2	TRBV4-2	17	TRBJ2-5	TGTGCCAGCAGCCAAGAAAGACTAGCGGGAGGGCATGAGACCCAGTACTTC	CASSQERLAGGHETQYF